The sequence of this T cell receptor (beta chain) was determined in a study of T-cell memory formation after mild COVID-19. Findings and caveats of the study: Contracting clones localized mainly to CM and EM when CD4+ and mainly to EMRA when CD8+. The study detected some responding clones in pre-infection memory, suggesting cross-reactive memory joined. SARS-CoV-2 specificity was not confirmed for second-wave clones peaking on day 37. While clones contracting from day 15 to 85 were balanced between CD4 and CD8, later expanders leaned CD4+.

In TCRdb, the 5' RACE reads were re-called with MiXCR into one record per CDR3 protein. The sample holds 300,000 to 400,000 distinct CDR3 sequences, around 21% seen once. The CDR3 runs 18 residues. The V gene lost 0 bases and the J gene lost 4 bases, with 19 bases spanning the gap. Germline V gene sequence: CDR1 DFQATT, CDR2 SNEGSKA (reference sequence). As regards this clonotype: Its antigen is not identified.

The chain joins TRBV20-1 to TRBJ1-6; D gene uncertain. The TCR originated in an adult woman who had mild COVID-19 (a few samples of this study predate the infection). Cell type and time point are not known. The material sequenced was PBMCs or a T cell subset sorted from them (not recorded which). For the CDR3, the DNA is TGCAGTGCTAGAGATAGGAAGAGAGGGCCGGTGTATAATTCACCCCTCCACTTT. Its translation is CSARDRKRGPVYNSPLHF.